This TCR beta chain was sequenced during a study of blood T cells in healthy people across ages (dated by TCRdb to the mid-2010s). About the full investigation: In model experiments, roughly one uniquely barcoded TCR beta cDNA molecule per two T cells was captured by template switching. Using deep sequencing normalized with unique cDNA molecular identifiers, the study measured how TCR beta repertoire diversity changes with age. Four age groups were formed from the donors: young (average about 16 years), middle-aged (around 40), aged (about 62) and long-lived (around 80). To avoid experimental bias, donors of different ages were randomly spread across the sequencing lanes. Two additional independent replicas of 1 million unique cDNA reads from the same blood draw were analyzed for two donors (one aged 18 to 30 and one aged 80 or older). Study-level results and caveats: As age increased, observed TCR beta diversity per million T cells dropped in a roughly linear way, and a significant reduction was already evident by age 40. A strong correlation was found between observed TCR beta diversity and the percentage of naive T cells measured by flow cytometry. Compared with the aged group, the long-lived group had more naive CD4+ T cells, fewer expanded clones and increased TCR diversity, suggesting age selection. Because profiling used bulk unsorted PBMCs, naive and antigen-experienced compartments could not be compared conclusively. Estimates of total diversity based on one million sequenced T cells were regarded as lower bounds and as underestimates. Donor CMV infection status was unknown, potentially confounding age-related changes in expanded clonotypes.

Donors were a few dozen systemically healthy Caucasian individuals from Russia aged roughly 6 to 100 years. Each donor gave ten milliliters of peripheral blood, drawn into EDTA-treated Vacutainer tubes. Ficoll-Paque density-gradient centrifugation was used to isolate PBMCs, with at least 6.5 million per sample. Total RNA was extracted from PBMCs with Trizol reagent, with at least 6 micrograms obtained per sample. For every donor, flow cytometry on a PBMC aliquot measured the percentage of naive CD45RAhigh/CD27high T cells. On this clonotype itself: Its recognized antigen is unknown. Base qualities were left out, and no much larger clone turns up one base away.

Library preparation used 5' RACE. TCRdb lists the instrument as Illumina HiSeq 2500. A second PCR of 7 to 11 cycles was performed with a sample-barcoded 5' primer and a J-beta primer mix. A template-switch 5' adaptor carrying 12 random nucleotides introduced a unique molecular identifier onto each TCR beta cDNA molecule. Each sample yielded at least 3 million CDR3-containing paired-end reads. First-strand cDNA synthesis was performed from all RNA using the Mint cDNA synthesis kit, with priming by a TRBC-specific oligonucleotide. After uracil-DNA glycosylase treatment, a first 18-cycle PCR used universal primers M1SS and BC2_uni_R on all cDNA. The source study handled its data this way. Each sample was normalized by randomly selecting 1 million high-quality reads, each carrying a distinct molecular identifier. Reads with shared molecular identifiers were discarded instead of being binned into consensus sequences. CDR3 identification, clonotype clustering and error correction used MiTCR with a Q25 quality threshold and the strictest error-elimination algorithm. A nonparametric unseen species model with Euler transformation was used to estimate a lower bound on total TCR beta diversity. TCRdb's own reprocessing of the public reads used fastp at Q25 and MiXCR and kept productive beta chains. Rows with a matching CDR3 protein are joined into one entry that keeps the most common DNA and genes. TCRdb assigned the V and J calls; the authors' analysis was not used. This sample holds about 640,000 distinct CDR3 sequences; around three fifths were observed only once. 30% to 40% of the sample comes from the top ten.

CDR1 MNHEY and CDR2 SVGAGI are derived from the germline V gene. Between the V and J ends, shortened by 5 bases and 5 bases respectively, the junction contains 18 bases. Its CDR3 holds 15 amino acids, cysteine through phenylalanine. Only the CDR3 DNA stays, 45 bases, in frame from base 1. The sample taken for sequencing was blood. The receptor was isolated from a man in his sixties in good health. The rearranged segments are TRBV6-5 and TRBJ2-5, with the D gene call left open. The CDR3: CASSPGLDPSETQYF. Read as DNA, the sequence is TGTGCCAGCAGTCCTGGTCTAGACCCTTCGGAGACCCAGTACTTC.